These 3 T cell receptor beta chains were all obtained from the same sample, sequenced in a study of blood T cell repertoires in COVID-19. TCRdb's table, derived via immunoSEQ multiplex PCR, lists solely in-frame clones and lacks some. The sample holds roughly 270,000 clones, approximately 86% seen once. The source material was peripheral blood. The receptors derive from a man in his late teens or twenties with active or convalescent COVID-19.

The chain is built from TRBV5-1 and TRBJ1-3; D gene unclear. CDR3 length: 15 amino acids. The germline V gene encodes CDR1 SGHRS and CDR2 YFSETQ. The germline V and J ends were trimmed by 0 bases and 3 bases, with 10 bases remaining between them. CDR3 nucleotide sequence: TGCGCCAGCAGCTTGGCCTCCGGGGTTGGAAACACCATATATTTT. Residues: CASSLASGVGNTIYF.

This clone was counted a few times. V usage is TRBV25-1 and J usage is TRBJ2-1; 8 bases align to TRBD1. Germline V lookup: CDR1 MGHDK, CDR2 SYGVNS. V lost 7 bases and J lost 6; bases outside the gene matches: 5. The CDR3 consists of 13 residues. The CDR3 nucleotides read TGTGCCAGCATGGACAGGGAAGCCAATGAGCAGTTCTTC. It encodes CASMDREANEQFF. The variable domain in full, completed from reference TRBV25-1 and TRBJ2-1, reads EADIYQTPRYLVIGTGKKITLECSQTMGHDKMYWYQQDPGMELHLIHYSYGVNSTEKGDLSSESTVSRIRTEHFPLTLESARPSHTSQYLCASMDREANEQFFGPGTRLTVL.

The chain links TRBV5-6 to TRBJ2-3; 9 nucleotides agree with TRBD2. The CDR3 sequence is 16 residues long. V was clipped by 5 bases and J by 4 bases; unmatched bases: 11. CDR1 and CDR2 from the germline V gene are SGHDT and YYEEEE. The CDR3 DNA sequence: TGTGCCAGCAGTTATGCGGGGGGGCGTTTCGCAGATACGCAGTATTTT. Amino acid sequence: CASSYAGGRFADTQYF.